The rows below give T cell receptor beta chains drawn from one sample of a study of patients and donors after allogeneic stem cell transplantation. MiXCR was run by TCRdb on the RT-PCR reads, yielding one entry per CDR3 protein. The sample yields 390,000 or so distinct CDR3 sequences, around 16% seen once. Input material: blood, either unsorted or a sorted T cell fraction (not recorded which). The origin of the receptors is a human donor who was either an allogeneic HSCT recipient or a stem cell or donor lymphocyte infusion donor (not recorded which). It is not recorded whose cells these are; they may come from a transplant donor. Each CDR3 is given with its conserved first and last residue. A D gene is named only where the DNA matches it firmly. Clone sizes are given selectively: once, few, many, or a class where the clone is expanded.

.	TRBV5-1	TRBJ1-4	.	CASSNRDDLEEKLFF	TGCGCCAGCAGCAACCGGGACGACCTAGAGGAAAAACTGTTTTTT
.	TRBV30	TRBJ2-2	few	CAWSVRTGELFF	TGTGCCTGGAGTGTAAGGACCGGGGAGCTGTTTTTT
TRBD1	TRBV7-2	TRBJ2-7	.	CASSSRTGVGYEQYF	TGTGCCAGCAGCTCACGGACAGGGGTAGGGTACGAGCAGTACTTC
.	TRBV2	TRBJ1-6	.	CASRVRGAQNSPLHF	TGTGCCAGCAGAGTCCGGGGGGCTCAAAATTCACCCCTCCACTTT
.	TRBV11-2	TRBJ2-1	.	CASSSRDLKFF	TGTGCCAGCAGCTCCCGGGACTTGAAGTTCTTC
.	TRBV12-5	TRBJ2-1	few	CASGDGTRAGYNEQFF	TGTGCTAGTGGTGACGGGACTCGAGCGGGTTACAATGAGCAGTTCTTC
.	TRBV4-3	TRBJ1-2	.	CASSQVAQGTGGYTF	TGCGCCAGCAGCCAAGTAGCCCAGGGGACTGGTGGCTACACCTTC
TRBD2	TRBV12-3/TRBV12-4	TRBJ2-3	few	CASSLARGVDTDTQYF	TGTGCCAGCAGTTTAGCGCGGGGGGTCGACACAGATACGCAGTATTTT
.	TRBV27	TRBJ2-7	few	CASSRAEVSGSYEQYF	TGTGCCAGCAGTCGGGCGGAGGTTTCAGGGTCCTACGAGCAGTACTTC
.	TRBV7-2	TRBJ1-2	.	CASTKDRDTWSGYTF	TGTGCCAGCACCAAGGACCGGGATACCTGGTCGGGCTACACCTTC
.	TRBV7-7	TRBJ2-1	few	CASRDLVEQFF	TGTGCCAGCAGGGACCTAGTTGAGCAGTTCTTC
.	TRBV9	TRBJ1-1	few	CASSVALDVTTEAFF	TGTGCCAGCAGCGTAGCTCTCGACGTGACCACTGAAGCTTTCTTT
.	TRBV27	TRBJ2-2	few	CASSLDRKLTGELFF	TGTGCCAGCAGTCTAGACAGGAAACTGACCGGGGAGCTGTTTTTT
TRBD2	TRBV20-1	TRBJ2-7	few	CSARGTSGRAHEQYF	TGCAGTGCTAGAGGAACTAGCGGGAGGGCCCACGAGCAGTACTTC
TRBD2	TRBV6-1	TRBJ2-2	many	CATGGGTSPGELFF	TGTGCCACTGGGGGGGGGACCTCCCCCGGGGAGCTGTTTTTT
TRBD1	TRBV24-1	TRBJ1-1	few	CATSEQGVGNTEAFF	TGTGCCACCAGTGAACAGGGGGTTGGGAACACTGAAGCTTTCTTT
TRBD2	TRBV12-3/TRBV12-4	TRBJ2-1	many	CASGYLAGGLYNEQFF	TGTGCCAGCGGGTACCTAGCGGGGGGCCTTTACAATGAGCAGTTCTTC
.	TRBV5-1	TRBJ1-4	few	CASSLEDSRGKLFF	TGCGCCAGCAGCTTGGAAGACTCCCGGGGAAAACTGTTTTTT
TRBD1	TRBV7-3	TRBJ2-2	few	CASQLLGQANTGELFF	TGTGCCAGCCAGCTTTTGGGACAGGCAAACACCGGGGAGCTGTTTTTT
.	TRBV20-1	TRBJ1-1	few	CSARERGAMNTEAFF	TGCAGTGCTAGAGAACGGGGAGCCATGAACACTGAAGCTTTCTTT
.	TRBV12-3/TRBV12-4	TRBJ2-3	.	CASSPLGGGPDTQYF	TGTGCCAGCAGTCCCTTGGGGGGGGGGCCAGATACGCAGTATTTT
.	TRBV4-3	TRBJ2-7	.	CASSQGVGGETYEQYF	TGCGCCAGCAGCCAAGGGGTAGGGGGGGAAACCTACGAGCAGTACTTC
TRBD2	TRBV2	TRBJ2-1	few	CASSPRASGSFRSYNEQFF	TGTGCCAGCAGTCCCCGGGCTAGCGGGAGTTTCCGCTCCTACAATGAGCAGTTCTTC
.	TRBV14	TRBJ2-3	few	CASSPKRQVTDTQYF	TGTGCCAGCAGCCCCAAAAGACAGGTCACAGATACGCAGTATTTT
.	TRBV10-3	TRBJ2-1	.	CAIKTDHLQRYEQFF	TGTGCCATTAAAACAGACCATTTACAGAGGTATGAGCAGTTCTTC
.	TRBV12-3/TRBV12-4	TRBJ2-3	many	CASTRADTQYF	TGTGCCAGCACTCGTGCAGATACGCAGTATTTT
TRBD2	TRBV6-5	TRBJ2-5	.	CASSYSPRGDQETQYF	TGTGCCAGCAGTTACTCCCCCCGGGGGGACCAAGAGACCCAGTACTTC
TRBD1	TRBV24-1	TRBJ1-5	.	CATQDRVYQPQHF	TGTGCCACCCAGGACAGGGTGTATCAGCCCCAGCATTTT
.	TRBV6-5	TRBJ2-2	few	CASSYWGNTGELFF	TGTGCCAGCAGTTACTGGGGTAACACCGGGGAGCTGTTTTTT
.	TRBV10-3	TRBJ2-1	.	CAIRQVAPGNEQFF	TGTGCCATCAGGCAAGTGGCTCCGGGCAATGAGCAGTTCTTC
TRBD2	TRBV29-1	TRBJ2-5	many	CSVETTSAAQYF	TGCAGCGTTGAAACCACTAGCGCGGCCCAGTACTTC